Here is one T cell receptor beta chain with its context. The CDR3 loop spans 15 amino acids. In germline, CDR1 is MNHEY, CDR2 SVGEGT. The V end was cut by 4 bases, the J end by 4 bases, with 13 bases between. The TCR beta CDR3 regions underwent amplification using RNA transcripts as the source. The study used the HTBI primer set for a first-round RT-PCR of the TCR CDR3. TCRdb redid the calling of the multiplex PCR reads with MiXCR, one entry per CDR3 protein. The sample consists of a few hundred thousand distinct CDR3 sequences, roughly 50% of them appearing once. This entry comes from a study of T cells in Graves' hyperthyroidism and ophthalmopathy.

The chain carries TRBV6-2 or TRBV6-3 and TRBJ2-2; tentatively, D is TRBD2 (6 bases). This receptor was taken from a woman younger than 35 with Graves' hyperthyroidism. The sequencing sample was made of peripheral blood or thyroid tissue (not recorded which). The CDR3 nucleotides read TGTGCCAGCAGTTTCCGCGGGACTGTCACCGGGGAGCTGTTTTTT. As protein: CASSFRGTVTGELFF.